Following are 28 T cell receptor beta chains from one sample sequenced in a study of T cell repertoires in cytomegalovirus infection. MiXCR was run by TCRdb on the reads, yielding one entry per CDR3 protein. This sample has about 310,000 distinct CDR3 sequences, with roughly 17% found just once. The material sequenced was PBMCs. These receptors were taken from a human donor in good health (CMV status not recorded). Some clones in this sample may be carry-over from other donors' samples.

This clonotype has ten or more counts. The chain couples TRBV7-2 to TRBJ1-4, with TRBD1 identical over 7 bases. The junction had 7 bases not matched to a gene; V was cut back by 2 bases and J by 7 bases. The CDR3 is 15 residues long. The germline V gene encodes CDR1 SGHTA and CDR2 FQGNSA. The CDR3 nucleotides read TGTGCCAGCAGCTTATATCGACAGGGAGGTGAAAAACTGTTTTTT. Protein product: CASSLYRQGGEKLFF.

The sample holds a few counts of this clonotype. V gene TRBV28 combines with J gene TRBJ2-7, with D unresolved. The CDR3 covers 16 residues. Germline V gene data show CDR1 as MDHEN and CDR2 as SYDVKM. V was trimmed by 5 bases and J by 2 bases, leaving 19 bases between them. The CDR3 reads CASSRQERDLPYEQYF. The CDR3 nucleotides read TGTGCCAGCAGTCGGCAGGAACGAGACCTACCCTACGAGCAGTACTTC.

This clonotype was counted many times. The chain uses TRBV7-2 and TRBJ1-4, with D possibly matching TRBD1 (6 bases). The CDR3 contains 15 residues. The germline gives CDR1 SGHTA, CDR2 FQGNSA. Trimming cost V 1 base and J 7 bases, with 13 bases left between them. CDR3 sequence (DNA): TGTGCCAGCAGCTTAGGGCAGGGGCCGGGTGAAAAACTGTTTTTT. Protein: CASSLGQGPGEKLFF.

This clonotype was found many times. The gene calls are TRBV12-3 or TRBV12-4 and TRBJ1-5, with D uncertain. This CDR3 has 15 residues. V shed 2 bases and J shed 3 bases, with 11 bases lying between them. This CDR3 is CASSLYQASNQPQHF. The CDR3 DNA follows: TGTGCCAGCAGTTTATACCAGGCTTCCAATCAGCCCCAGCATTTT.

The gene calls are TRBV7-8 and TRBJ2-1; TRBD2 aligns across 7 bases. The CDR3 has 15 residues. After removal of 3 bases from V and 3 bases from J, the junction contained 5 bases not matched to a gene. The germline CDR1 and CDR2 sequences are SGHVS and FQNEAQ. This CDR3 reads CASSLGRTSYNEQFF. CDR3 sequence (DNA): TGTGCCAGCAGCTTGGGCCGGACTAGCTACAATGAGCAGTTCTTC.

This sequence joins TRBV7-6 and TRBJ1-1; 10 positions agree with TRBD1. Germline assignment: CDR1 SGHVS and CDR2 FNYEAQ. The V and J ends lost 5 bases and 5 bases, in that order; junction bases with no gene match: 14. The CDR3 covers 17 residues. CDR3 in amino acids: CASSPRQGANLGTEAFF. CDR3 DNA sequence: TGTGCCAGCAGCCCAAGACAGGGGGCTAACCTTGGGACTGAAGCTTTCTTT.

This clonotype was picked up a small number of times. The chain is built from TRBV19 and TRBJ1-6; D is unresolved. Germline assignment: CDR1 LNHDA and CDR2 SQIVND (reference sequence). Trimming cost V 6 bases and J 7 bases, with 13 bases left between them. This CDR3 contains 14 residues. Here the CDR3 DNA reads TGTGCCAGTAGGCCGGACTCGGAGAATTCACCCCTCCACTTT. The encoded protein is CASRPDSENSPLHF.

This clonotype was observed a handful of times. The chain joins TRBV6-5 to TRBJ1-5; possibly TRBD1 for D (6 bases). Trimming took off 8 bases at V and 6 bases at J, with 14 bases between the two ends. The CDR3 consists of 13 residues. Looked up from germline, CDR1 is MNHEY and CDR2 is SVGAGI. This chain's CDR3 is CASGAGETQPQHF. The CDR3 nucleotides are TGTGCCAGCGGGGCAGGGGAGACTCAGCCCCAGCATTTT.

The sample holds many counts of this clonotype. The chain is built from TRBV7-2 and TRBJ1-3; D unclear. Trimming removed 3 bases at V and 0 bases at J, with 6 bases between. The length of the CDR3 is 14 residues. Germline V gene lookup returns CDR1 SGHTA and CDR2 FQGNSA. The DNA for the CDR3 is TGTGCCAGCAGCTTCGATCCCTCTGGAAACACCATATATTTT. This codes for CASSFDPSGNTIYF.

The CDR3 coding sequence is TGCGCCAGCAGCCAAGACCGGGGGGGCCTCACAGATACGCAGTATTTT. Its protein product is CASSQDRGGLTDTQYF. The chain links TRBV4-1 to TRBJ2-3, with 8 bases matching TRBD2. CDR3 size: 16 residues. V lost 0 bases to trimming and J lost 2 bases; unmatched junction nucleotides: 4. CDR1 and CDR2 (germline): MGHRA, YSYEKL.

This clonotype was recorded many times. The rearrangement uses TRBV12-3 or TRBV12-4 and TRBJ2-5; 12 nucleotides match TRBD2. This CDR3 has 15 amino acids. After removal of 3 bases from V and 7 bases from J, the junction contained 6 bases not matched to a gene. DNA for the CDR3: TGTGCCAGCAGTTTGACTAGCGGGGGCCTTGCGACCCAGTACTTC. Protein sequence: CASSLTSGGLATQYF.

This clonotype was counted a few times. The chain recombines TRBV28 with TRBJ1-5; TRBD1 agrees at 8 bases. V dropped 4 bases and J dropped 5; count of bases not matched to a gene: 7. There are 15 residues in the CDR3. Germline CDR1 is MDHEN and CDR2 is SYDVKM. CDR3 in DNA: TGTGCCAGCAGTTCCGGGACAGGAGGTCATCAGCCCCAGCATTTT. This gives the protein CASSSGTGGHQPQHF.

This clonotype occurred once. The J gene is TRBJ2-7, the V gene TRBV19, with a tentative D call TRBD2 (5 bases). This CDR3 spans 15 amino acids. V was cut by 6 bases and J by 2 bases, with 17 bases left in between. Germline V lookup: CDR1 LNHDA, CDR2 SQIVND (reference sequence). The CDR3 reads CASSPLLDRPYEQYF. Written as DNA, the CDR3 is TGTGCCAGTAGCCCCCTACTAGACCGACCCTACGAGCAGTACTTC.

V gene TRBV6-2 or TRBV6-3 combines with J gene TRBJ2-3; 8 bases align to TRBD1. Losses at the gene ends were 5 bases for V and 4 bases for J; bases not matched to a gene: 14. Germline values: CDR1 MNHEY, CDR2 SVGEGT. The length of the CDR3 is 17 residues. The CDR3 bases are TGTGCCAGCAGTCACGAAATGGGACAGGTGACGCCAGATACGCAGTATTTT. As protein: CASSHEMGQVTPDTQYF.

This clonotype was detected ten times or more. This chain links TRBV6-5 with TRBJ2-7; maybe TRBD2 (5 bases). CDR1 and CDR2 from the germline V gene are MNHEY and SVGAGI. Trimming stripped 0 bases from V and 2 bases from J, with 8 bases between. The CDR3 spans 14 residues. The DNA of the CDR3 is TGTGCCAGCAGTTACTCGAACGGGGCCTACGAGCAGTACTTC. Its protein product is CASSYSNGAYEQYF.

The table lists this clonotype with a few counts. The V and J genes are TRBV5-6 and TRBJ2-6; D is unclear. The CDR3 length is 16 residues. Germline V gene sequence: CDR1 SGHDT, CDR2 YYEEEE. Trimming removed 4 bases at V and 2 bases at J, with 13 bases between. The CDR3 bases are TGTGCCAGCAGCCTACTCCTCCGGGCTGGGGCCAACGTCCTGACTTTC. Protein sequence: CASSLLLRAGANVLTF.

In its sample, this clonotype was seen many times. This chain connects TRBV6-6 to TRBJ2-5; D possibly matches TRBD1 or TRBD2 (5 bases each). Germline CDR1 is MNHNY and CDR2 is SVGAGI (reference sequence). Trimming shortened V by 0 bases and J by 5 bases, and 10 bases separated the two germline ends. The CDR3 covers 14 residues. The CDR3 spells CASSYSKGTETQYF. Here the CDR3 DNA reads TGTGCCAGCAGTTACTCGAAAGGGACGGAGACCCAGTACTTC.

A few counts support this clonotype. V gene TRBV28 combines with J gene TRBJ1-1; tentative D call: TRBD1 (5 bases). The CDR3 totals 15 residues. The V gene lost 7 bases and the J gene lost 3 bases, with 18 bases spanning the gap. The germline gives CDR1 MDHEN, CDR2 SYDVKM. In DNA form, the CDR3 reads TGTGCCAGCACACTCCTGGGGCAGCCGGACACTGAAGCTTTCTTT. It codes for CASTLLGQPDTEAFF.

V is TRBV20-1 and J is TRBJ1-1, with 7 nucleotides matching TRBD1. Germline V CDR1 and CDR2: DFQATT, SNEGSKA (reference sequence). This CDR3 region has 14 residues. The junction had 10 bases not matched to a gene; V was cut back by 6 bases and J by 3 bases. For the CDR3, the DNA is TGCAGTGCCCTACTGACAGGGATATACACTGAAGCTTTCTTT. Translating it yields CSALLTGIYTEAFF.

There are many counts of this clonotype. The chain recombines TRBV6-5 with TRBJ2-5, with D possibly TRBD2 on 6 matching bases. Germline lookup yields CDR1 MNHEY and CDR2 SVGAGI. V was clipped by 2 bases and J by 7 bases, with 17 bases between them. The CDR3 runs to 15 residues. The CDR3 sequence is CASSYGEAVKGTQYF. The CDR3 DNA follows: TGTGCCAGCAGTTACGGGGAGGCAGTCAAGGGGACCCAGTACTTC.

This clonotype was seen a few times. The genes are TRBV11-2 and TRBJ2-7; D is undetermined. This CDR3 has 12 amino acids. Between the trimmed V and J ends, which lost 2 bases and 7 bases, there was a span of 9 bases. Germline V lookup: CDR1 SGHAT, CDR2 FQNNGV. The CDR3 loop reads CASSLRIREQYF. The CDR3 DNA reads TGTGCCAGCAGCTTAAGGATCCGAGAGCAGTACTTC. Filled out from reference TRBV11-2 and TRBJ2-7, the complete variable domain reads EAGVAQSPRYKIIEKRQSVAFWCNPISGHATLYWYQQILGQGPKLLIQFQNNGVVDDSQLPKDRFSAERLKGVDSTLKIQPAKLEDSAVYLCASSLRIREQYFGPGTRLTVT.

The table lists this clonotype with a few counts. This chain links TRBV7-2 with TRBJ1-3; no definite D call. The CDR3 runs 16 residues. The germline gives CDR1 SGHTA, CDR2 FQGNSA. V was pared by 6 bases and J by 0 bases, with 15 bases between. CDR3 sequence (DNA): TGTGCCAGCAGAACGTGGGCCGCCGACTCTGGAAACACCATATATTTT. Its protein product is CASRTWAADSGNTIYF.

This clonotype was seen at least ten times. The V gene is TRBV5-4, the J gene TRBJ2-5, with 9 bases matching TRBD1. With 5 bases clipped from V and 1 base from J, the junction kept 15 bases outside the gene matches. Germline lookup yields CDR1 SGHNT and CDR2 YYREEE (reference sequence). The CDR3 has 18 residues. The CDR3 sequence: CASRRGIGTGTVQETQYF. The CDR3, as DNA: TGTGCCAGCAGACGGGGGATCGGGACAGGGACCGTCCAAGAGACCCAGTACTTC.

This clonotype was detected ten times or more. The rearrangement uses TRBV7-2 and TRBJ2-7; no clear D gene. V lost 0 bases, J lost 2 bases, and 11 bases lay in between. The CDR3 totals 15 residues. The germline V gene has CDR1 SGHTA and CDR2 FQGNSA. The CDR3 protein is CASSLAQSGTYEQYF. The CDR3 coding sequence is TGTGCCAGCAGCTTAGCTCAGTCTGGAACCTACGAGCAGTACTTC.

This clonotype was observed many times. The chain is built from TRBV7-9 and TRBJ1-6; D gene unclear. This CDR3 is 15 amino acids long. V was shortened by 5 bases and J by 7 bases, with 15 bases between the two germline ends. Germline V gene lookup returns CDR1 SEHNR and CDR2 FQNEAQ (reference sequence). The CDR3 here is CASSPHDAGNSPLHF. CDR3 sequence (DNA): TGTGCCAGCAGCCCGCACGATGCGGGGAATTCACCCCTCCACTTT.

Details on this clonotype: Mismatch with germline at one junction end may stem from a read error. The chain is built from TRBV7-2 and TRBJ1-4; 8 bases agree with TRBD1. Germline V gene data show CDR1 as SGHTA and CDR2 as FQGNSA. The CDR3 is made up of 16 amino acids. CDR3 protein: CASSLVSRGPNEKLLF. Here the CDR3 DNA reads TGTGCCAGCAGCTTAGTAAGCAGGGGGCCTAATGAAAAACTGCTTTTT.

J is TRBJ2-4 and V is TRBV2; D perhaps matches TRBD1 (6 bases). The CDR3 loop spans 13 amino acids. Germline CDR1 SNHLY, CDR2 FYNNEI. Trimming shortened V by 8 bases and J by 6 bases, and 14 bases separated the two germline ends. The CDR3 region has the DNA TGTGCCAGCCTACAGGGCGGTGGAAACATTCAGTACTTC. Encoded protein: CASLQGGGNIQYF.

The chain combines TRBV6-2 or TRBV6-3 with TRBJ2-7, with 7 bases identical to TRBD2. Trimming cost V 1 base and J 6 bases; bases outside gene matches: 6. Germline CDR1 reads MNHEY; CDR2 reads SVGEGT. The CDR3 totals 14 residues. The CDR3 loop reads CASSYLAGRGEQYF. In nucleotides, the CDR3 is TGTGCCAGCAGTTACTTGGCAGGGAGGGGCGAGCAGTACTTC.